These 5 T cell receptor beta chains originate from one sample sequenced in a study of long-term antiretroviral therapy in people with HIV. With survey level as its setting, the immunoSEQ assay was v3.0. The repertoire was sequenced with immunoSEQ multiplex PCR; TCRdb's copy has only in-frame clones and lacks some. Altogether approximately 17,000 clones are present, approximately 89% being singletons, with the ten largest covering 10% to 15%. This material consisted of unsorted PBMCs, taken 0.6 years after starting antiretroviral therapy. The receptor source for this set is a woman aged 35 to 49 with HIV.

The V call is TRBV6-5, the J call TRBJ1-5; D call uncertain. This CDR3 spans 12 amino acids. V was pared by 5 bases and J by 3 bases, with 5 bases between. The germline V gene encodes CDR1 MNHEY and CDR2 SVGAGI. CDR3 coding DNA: TGTGCCAGCAGTAAGCCCAATCAGCCCCAGCATTTT. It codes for CASSKPNQPQHF.

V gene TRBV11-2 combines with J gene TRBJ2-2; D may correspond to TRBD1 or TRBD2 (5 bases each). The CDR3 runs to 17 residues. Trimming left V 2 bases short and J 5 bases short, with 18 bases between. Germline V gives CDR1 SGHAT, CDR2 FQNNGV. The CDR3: CASSLLGRGDITGELFF. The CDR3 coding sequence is TGTGCCAGCAGCTTATTGGGCAGAGGGGATATAACCGGGGAGCTGTTTTTT. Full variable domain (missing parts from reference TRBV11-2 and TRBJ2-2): EAGVAQSPRYKIIEKRQSVAFWCNPISGHATLYWYQQILGQGPKLLIQFQNNGVVDDSQLPKDRFSAERLKGVDSTLKIQPAKLEDSAVYLCASSLLGRGDITGELFFGEGSRLTVL.

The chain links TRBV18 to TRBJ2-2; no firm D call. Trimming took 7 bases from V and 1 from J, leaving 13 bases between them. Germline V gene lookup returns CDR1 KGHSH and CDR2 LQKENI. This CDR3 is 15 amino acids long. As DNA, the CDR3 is TGTGCCAGCTTCGACAAGACAATGAACACCGGGGAGCTGTTTTTT. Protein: CASFDKTMNTGELFF.

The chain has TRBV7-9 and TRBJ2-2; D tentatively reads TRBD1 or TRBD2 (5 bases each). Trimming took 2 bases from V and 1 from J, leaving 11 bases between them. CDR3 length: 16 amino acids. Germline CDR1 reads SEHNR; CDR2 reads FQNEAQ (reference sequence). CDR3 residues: CASSLWGGRNTGELFF. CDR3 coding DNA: TGTGCCAGCAGCTTATGGGGCGGGCGGAACACCGGGGAGCTGTTTTTT. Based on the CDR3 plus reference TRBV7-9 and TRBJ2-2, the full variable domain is DTGVSQNPRHKITKRGQNVTFRCDPISEHNRLYWYRQTLGQGPEFLTYFQNEAQLEKSRLLSDRFSAERPKGSFSTLEIQRTEQGDSAMYLCASSLWGGRNTGELFFGEGSRLTVL.

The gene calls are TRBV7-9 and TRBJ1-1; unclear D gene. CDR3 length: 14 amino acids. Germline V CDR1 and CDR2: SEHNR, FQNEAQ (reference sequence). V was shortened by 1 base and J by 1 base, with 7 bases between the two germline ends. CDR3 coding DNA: TGTGCCAGCAGCTTAGGGGGAGCGAACACTGAAGCTTTCTTT. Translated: CASSLGGANTEAFF.